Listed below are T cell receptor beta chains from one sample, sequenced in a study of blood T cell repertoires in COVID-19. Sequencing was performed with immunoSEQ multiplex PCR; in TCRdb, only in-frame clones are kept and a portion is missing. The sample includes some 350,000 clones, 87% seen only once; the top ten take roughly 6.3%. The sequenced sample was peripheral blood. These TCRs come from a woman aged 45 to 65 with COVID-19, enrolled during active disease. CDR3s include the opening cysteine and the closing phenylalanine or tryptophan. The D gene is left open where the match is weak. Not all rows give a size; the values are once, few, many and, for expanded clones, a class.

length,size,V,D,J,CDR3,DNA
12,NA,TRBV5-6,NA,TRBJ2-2,CASSVMEGELFF,TGTGCCAGCAGCGTAATGGAGGGGGAGCTGTTTTTT
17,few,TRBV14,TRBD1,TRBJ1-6,CASSQGRTGGEGPPLHF,TGTGCCAGCAGCCAAGGACGGACAGGGGGCGAGGGGCCACCCCTCCACTTT
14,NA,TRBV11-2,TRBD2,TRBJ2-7,CASSLTSGRSEQYF,TGTGCCAGCAGCTTGACTAGCGGGAGGAGCGAGCAGTACTTC
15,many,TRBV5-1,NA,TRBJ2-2,CASSLLAQNTGELFF,TGCGCCAGCAGCTTATTAGCCCAGAACACCGGGGAGCTGTTTTTT
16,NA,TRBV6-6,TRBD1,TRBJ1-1,CASSYRRQGKNTEAFF,TGTGCCAGCAGTTACCGGAGACAGGGGAAAAACACTGAAGCTTTCTTT
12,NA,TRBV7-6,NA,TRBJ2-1,CASSSSLNEQFF,TGTGCCAGCAGCTCTTCCCTTAATGAGCAGTTCTTC
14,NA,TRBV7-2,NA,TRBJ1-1,CASSLDIIDTEAFF,TGTGCCAGCAGCTTAGACATAATTGATACTGAAGCTTTCTTT
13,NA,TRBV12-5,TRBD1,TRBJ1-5,CASGRTGGEPQHF,TGTGCTAGTGGCCGGACAGGGGGAGAGCCCCAGCATTTT
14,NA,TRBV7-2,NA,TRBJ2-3,CASSLRQGLDTQYF,TGTGCCAGCAGCTTGCGGCAGGGCCTAGATACGCAGTATTTT
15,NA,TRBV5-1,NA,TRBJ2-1,CASSLVDISYNEQFF,TGCGCCAGCAGCTTAGTGGACATAAGCTACAATGAGCAGTTCTTC
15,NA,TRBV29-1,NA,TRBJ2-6,CSVVWSSSGANVLTF,TGCAGCGTTGTTTGGTCCAGCTCTGGGGCCAACGTCCTGACTTTC
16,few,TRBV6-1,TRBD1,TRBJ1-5,CASSEAFSGGDQPQHF,TGTGCCAGCAGTGAAGCCTTTTCAGGGGGAGATCAGCCCCAGCATTTT
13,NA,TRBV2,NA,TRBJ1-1,CASTWGGWTEAFF,TGTGCCAGCACCTGGGGAGGGTGGACTGAAGCTTTCTTT
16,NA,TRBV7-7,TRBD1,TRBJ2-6,CASSPQGASGANVLTF,TGTGCTAGCAGCCCCCAGGGGGCCTCTGGGGCCAACGTCCTGACTTTC
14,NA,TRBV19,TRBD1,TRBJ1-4,CASRDRAANEKLFF,TGTGCCAGTAGAGACAGGGCCGCAAATGAAAAACTGTTTTTT
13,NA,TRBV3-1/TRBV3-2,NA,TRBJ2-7,CASRGDFTYEQYF,TGTGCCAGCAGGGGGGACTTCACCTACGAGCAGTACTTC
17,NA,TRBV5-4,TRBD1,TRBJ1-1,CASSSDRDRASNTEAFF,TGTGCCAGCAGCTCCGACCGGGACAGGGCCTCGAACACTGAAGCTTTCTTT
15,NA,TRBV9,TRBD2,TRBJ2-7,CASSAGLAGVGEQYF,TGTGCCAGCAGCGCAGGACTAGCGGGAGTGGGGGAGCAGTACTTC
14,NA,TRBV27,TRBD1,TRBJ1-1,CASSPRGRDTEAFF,TGTGCCAGCAGTCCAAGGGGGCGCGATACTGAAGCTTTCTTT
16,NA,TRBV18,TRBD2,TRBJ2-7,CASSPGTSGRSYEQYF,TGTGCCAGCTCACCGGGAACTAGCGGTCGGTCCTACGAGCAGTACTTC
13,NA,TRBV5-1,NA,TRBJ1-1,CASSFEQNTEAFF,TGCGCCAGCAGCTTCGAACAGAACACTGAAGCTTTCTTT
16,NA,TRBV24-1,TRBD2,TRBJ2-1,CATSDLRLAGNNEQFF,TGTGCCACCAGTGATTTGAGGCTAGCGGGGAACAATGAGCAGTTCTTC
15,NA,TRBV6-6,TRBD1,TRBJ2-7,CASSSPDRGRYEQYF,TGTGCCAGCAGTTCCCCGGACAGGGGGCGCTACGAGCAGTACTTC
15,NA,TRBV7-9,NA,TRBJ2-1,CASSLTSHPPNEQFF,TGTGCCAGCAGCTTGACTAGTCACCCTCCCAATGAGCAGTTCTTC
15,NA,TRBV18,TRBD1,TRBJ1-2,CASSPTGQGSYGYTF,TGTGCCAGCTCACCTACCGGACAGGGAAGCTATGGCTACACCTTC
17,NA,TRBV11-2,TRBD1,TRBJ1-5,CASSLVSTGGAYQPQHF,TGTGCCAGCAGCTTGGTAAGCACAGGGGGCGCGTACCAGCCCCAGCATTTT
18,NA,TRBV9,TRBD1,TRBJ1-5,CASSVHGTGGVSNQPQHF,TGTGCCAGCAGCGTCCACGGGACAGGGGGAGTAAGCAATCAGCCCCAGCATTTT